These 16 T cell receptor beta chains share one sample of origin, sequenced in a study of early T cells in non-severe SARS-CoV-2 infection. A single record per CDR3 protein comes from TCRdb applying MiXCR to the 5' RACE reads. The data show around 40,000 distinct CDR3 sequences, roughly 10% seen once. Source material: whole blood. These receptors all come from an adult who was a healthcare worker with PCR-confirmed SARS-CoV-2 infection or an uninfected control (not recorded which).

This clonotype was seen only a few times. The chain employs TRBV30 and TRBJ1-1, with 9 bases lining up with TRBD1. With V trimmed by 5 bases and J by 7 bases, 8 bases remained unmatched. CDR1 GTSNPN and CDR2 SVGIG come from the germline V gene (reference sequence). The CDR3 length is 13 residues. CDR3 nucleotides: TGTGCCTGGTCCCGGGACAGGGCCGGTGAAGCTTTCTTT. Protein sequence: CAWSRDRAGEAFF.

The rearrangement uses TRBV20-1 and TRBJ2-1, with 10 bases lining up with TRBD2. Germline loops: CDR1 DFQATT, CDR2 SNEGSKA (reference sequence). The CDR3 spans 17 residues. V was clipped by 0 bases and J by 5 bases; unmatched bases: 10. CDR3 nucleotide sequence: TGCAGTGCTAGAGAGGGTCCGGGACTAGCGTGGAACAATGAGCAGTTCTTC. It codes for CSAREGPGLAWNNEQFF.

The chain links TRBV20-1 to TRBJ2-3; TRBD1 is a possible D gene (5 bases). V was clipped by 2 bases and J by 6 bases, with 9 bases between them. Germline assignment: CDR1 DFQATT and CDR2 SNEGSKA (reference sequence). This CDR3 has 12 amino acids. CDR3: CSARKGADTQYF. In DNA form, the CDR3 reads TGCAGTGCTAGAAAAGGGGCGGATACGCAGTATTTT.

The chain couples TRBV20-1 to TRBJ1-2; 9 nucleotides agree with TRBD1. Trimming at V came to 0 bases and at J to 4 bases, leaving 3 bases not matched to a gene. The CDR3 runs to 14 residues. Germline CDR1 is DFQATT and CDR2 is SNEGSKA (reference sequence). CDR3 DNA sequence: TGCAGTGCTAGAGACACAGGGGGCAGCTATGGCTACACCTTC. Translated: CSARDTGGSYGYTF.

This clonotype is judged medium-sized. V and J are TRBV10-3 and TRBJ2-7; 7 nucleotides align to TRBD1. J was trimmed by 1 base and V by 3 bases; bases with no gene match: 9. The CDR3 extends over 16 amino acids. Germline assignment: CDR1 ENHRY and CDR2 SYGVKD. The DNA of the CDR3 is TGTGCCATCAGTGACAGAGACAGGGTCTCTTCCTACGAGCAGTACTTC. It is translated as CAISDRDRVSSYEQYF.

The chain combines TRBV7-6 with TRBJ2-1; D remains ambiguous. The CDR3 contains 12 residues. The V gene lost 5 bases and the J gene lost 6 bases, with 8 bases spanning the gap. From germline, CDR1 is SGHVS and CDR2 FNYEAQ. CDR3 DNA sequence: TGTGCCAGCAGCCTCTTACTCAATGAGCAGTTCTTC. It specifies CASSLLLNEQFF.

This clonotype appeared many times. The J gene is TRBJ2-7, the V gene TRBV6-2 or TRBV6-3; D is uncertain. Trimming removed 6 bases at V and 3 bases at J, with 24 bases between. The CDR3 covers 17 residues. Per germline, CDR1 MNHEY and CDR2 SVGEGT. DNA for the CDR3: TGTGCCAGCAGCCTCTCCCCGACCAGTTTCCCCATCTACGAGCAGTACTTC. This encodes CASSLSPTSFPIYEQYF.

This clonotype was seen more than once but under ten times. CDR3 loop: CASSTQEMGQGALGNQPQHF. The CDR3 coding sequence is TGTGCCAGCAGCACACAAGAGATGGGACAGGGGGCTCTTGGCAATCAGCCCCAGCATTTT. The chain links TRBV7-9 to TRBJ1-5, with 12 bases identical to TRBD1. The CDR3 is 20 residues long. Germline assignment: CDR1 SEHNR and CDR2 FQNEAQ (reference sequence). The V segment lost 5 bases and the J segment 2 bases; nucleotides outside the gene matches: 16.

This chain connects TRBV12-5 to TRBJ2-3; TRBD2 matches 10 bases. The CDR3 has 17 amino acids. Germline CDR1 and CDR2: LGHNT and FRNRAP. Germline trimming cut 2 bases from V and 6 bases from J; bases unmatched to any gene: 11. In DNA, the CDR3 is TGTGCTAGTGGTTTGCTTTTACTAGCGGGAAAGGGGGATACGCAGTATTTT. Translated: CASGLLLLAGKGDTQYF.

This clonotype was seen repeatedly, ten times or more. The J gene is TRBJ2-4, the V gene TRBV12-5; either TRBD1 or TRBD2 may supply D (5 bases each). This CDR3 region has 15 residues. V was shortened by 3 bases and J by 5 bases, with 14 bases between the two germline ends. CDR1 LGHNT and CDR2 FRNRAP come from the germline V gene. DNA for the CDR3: TGTGCTAGTGGTTTCCGGGACCCTAATCAAAACATTCAGTACTTC. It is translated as CASGFRDPNQNIQYF.

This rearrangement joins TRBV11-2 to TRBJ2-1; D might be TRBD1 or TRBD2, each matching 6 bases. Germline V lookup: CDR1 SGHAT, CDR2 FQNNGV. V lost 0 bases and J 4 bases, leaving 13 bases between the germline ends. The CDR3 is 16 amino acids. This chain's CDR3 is CASSLDFGGLYNEQFF. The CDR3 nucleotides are TGTGCCAGCAGCTTAGATTTCGGGGGCCTTTACAATGAGCAGTTCTTC. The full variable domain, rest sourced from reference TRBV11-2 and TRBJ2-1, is EAGVAQSPRYKIIEKRQSVAFWCNPISGHATLYWYQQILGQGPKLLIQFQNNGVVDDSQLPKDRFSAERLKGVDSTLKIQPAKLEDSAVYLCASSLDFGGLYNEQFFGPGTRLTVL.

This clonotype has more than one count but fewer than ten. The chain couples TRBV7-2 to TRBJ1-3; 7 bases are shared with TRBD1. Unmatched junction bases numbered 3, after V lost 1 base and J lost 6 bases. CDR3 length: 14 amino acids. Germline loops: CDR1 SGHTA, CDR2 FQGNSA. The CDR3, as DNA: TGTGCCAGCAGCTTAGGGCAGGGGGAAAACACCATATATTTT. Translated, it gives CASSLGQGENTIYF.

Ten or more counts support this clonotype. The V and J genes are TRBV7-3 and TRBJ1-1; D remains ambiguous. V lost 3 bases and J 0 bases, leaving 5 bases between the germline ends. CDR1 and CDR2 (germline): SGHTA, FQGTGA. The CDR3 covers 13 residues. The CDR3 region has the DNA TGTGCCAGCAGCTTCAACTTGAACACTGAAGCTTTCTTT. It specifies CASSFNLNTEAFF.

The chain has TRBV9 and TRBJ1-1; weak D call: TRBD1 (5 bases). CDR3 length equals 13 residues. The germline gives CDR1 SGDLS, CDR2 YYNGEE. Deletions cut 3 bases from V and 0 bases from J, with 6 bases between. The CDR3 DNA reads TGTGCCAGCAGCGGGGGCATGAACACTGAAGCTTTCTTT. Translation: CASSGGMNTEAFF.

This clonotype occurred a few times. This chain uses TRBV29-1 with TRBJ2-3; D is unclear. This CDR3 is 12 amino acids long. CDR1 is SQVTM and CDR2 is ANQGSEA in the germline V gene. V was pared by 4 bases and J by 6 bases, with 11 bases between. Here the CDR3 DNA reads TGCAGCGTTGGCCAGTCCGGGGATACGCAGTATTTT. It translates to CSVGQSGDTQYF.

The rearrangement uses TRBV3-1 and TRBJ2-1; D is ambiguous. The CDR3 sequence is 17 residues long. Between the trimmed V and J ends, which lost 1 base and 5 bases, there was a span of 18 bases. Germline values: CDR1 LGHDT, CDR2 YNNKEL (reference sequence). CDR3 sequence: CASSQVNLLGRDNEQFF. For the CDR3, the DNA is TGTGCCAGCAGCCAAGTTAATCTTCTTGGACGTGACAATGAGCAGTTCTTC.